A few counts support the clone carrying this T cell receptor (beta chain). These data belong to a study of blood T cell repertoires in COVID-19. Data came from immunoSEQ multiplex PCR; TCRdb stores just in-frame clones and leaves some out. The sample has around 440,000 clones; around 89% are singletons. The sequenced material came from peripheral blood. This sequence was found in a woman between 50 and 59 years old with COVID-19, enrolled during active disease.

CDR3 region: CASISGGSGELFF. CDR3 coding DNA: TGTGCCAGCATAAGCGGGGGCTCCGGGGAGCTGTTTTTT. V gene TRBV6-5 combines with J gene TRBJ2-2, with 8 bases lining up with TRBD2. Trimming removed 7 bases from V and 6 bases from J; junction bases left unmatched: 4. Germline-derived CDR1 and CDR2 are MNHEY and SVGAGI. The CDR3 covers 13 residues.